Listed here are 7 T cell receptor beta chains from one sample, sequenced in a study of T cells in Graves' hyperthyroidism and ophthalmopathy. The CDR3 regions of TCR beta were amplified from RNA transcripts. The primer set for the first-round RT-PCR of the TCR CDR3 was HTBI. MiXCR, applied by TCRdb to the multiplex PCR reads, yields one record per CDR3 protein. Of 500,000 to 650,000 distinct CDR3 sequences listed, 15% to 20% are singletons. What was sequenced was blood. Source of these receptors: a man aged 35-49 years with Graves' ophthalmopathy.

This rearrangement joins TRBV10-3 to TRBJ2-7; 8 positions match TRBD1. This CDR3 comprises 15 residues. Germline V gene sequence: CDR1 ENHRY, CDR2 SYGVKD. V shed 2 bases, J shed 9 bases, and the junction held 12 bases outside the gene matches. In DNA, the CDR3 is TGTGCCATCAGTGAGGAAGGACAGGGTCTAAAAGGGCAGTACTTC. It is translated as CAISEEGQGLKGQYF.

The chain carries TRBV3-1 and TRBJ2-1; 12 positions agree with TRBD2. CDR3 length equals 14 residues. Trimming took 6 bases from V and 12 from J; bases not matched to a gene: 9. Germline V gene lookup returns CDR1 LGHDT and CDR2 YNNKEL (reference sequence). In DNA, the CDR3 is TGTGCCAGCAGTCCGCCGGGACTAGCGGGCGGGCAGTTCTTC. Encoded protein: CASSPPGLAGGQFF.

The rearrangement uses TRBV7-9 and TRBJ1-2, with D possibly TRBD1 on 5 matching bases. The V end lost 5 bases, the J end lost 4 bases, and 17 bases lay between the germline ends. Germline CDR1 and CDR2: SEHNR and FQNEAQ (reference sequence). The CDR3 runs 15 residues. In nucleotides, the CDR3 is TGTGCCAGCAGCCCCCGACATCTTGGGGGCTATGGCTACACCTTC. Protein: CASSPRHLGGYGYTF.

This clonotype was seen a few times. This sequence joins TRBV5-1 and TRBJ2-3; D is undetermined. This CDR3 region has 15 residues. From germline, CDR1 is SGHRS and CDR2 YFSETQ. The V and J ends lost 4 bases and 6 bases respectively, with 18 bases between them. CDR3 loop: CASSVAGLRTDTQYF. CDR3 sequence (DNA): TGCGCCAGCAGCGTCGCAGGTTTACGGACGGATACGCAGTATTTT.

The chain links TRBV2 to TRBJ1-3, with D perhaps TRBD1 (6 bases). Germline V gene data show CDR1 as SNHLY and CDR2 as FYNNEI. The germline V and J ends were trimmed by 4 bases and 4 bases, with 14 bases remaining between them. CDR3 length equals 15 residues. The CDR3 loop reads CASSVSTGIGNTIYF. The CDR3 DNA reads TGTGCCAGCAGTGTATCTACAGGGATCGGAAACACCATATATTTT.

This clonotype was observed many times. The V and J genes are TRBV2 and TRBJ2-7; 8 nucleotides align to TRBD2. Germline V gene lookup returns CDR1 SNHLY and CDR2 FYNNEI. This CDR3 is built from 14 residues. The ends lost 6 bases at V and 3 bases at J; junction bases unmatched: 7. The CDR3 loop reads CASSHSGGGYEQYF. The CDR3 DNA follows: TGTGCCAGCAGCCACAGCGGGGGAGGCTACGAGCAGTACTTC.

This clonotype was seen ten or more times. CDR3 DNA sequence: TGTGCCTGGAGTAGAGGGGTGGTGGACACTGAAGCTTTCTTT. Its translation: CAWSRGVVDTEAFF. V gene TRBV30 combines with J gene TRBJ1-1; D perhaps matches TRBD1 (5 bases). CDR1 and CDR2 from the germline V gene are GTSNPN and SVGIG (reference sequence). There are 14 residues in the CDR3. Trimming removed 2 bases from V and 3 bases from J, with 13 bases in between. Full variable domain (remainder filled in from reference TRBV30 and TRBJ1-1): SQTIHQWPATLVQPVGSPLSLECTVEGTSNPNLYWYRQAAGRGLQLLFYSVGIGQISSEVPQNLSASRPQDRQFILSSKKLLLSDSGFYLCAWSRGVVDTEAFFGQGTRLTVV.